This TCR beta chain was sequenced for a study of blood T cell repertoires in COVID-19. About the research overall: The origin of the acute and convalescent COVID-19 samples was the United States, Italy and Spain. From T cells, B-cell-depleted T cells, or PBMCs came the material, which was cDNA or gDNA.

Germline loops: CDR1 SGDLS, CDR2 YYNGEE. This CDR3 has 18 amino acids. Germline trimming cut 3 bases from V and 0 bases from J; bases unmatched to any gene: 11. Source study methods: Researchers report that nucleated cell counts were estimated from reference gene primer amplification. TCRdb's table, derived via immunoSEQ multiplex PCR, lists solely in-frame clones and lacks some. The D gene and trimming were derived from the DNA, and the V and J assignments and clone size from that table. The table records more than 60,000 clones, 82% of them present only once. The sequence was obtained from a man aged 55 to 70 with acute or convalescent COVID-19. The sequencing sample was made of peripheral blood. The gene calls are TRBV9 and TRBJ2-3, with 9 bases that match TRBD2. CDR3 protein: CASSAGGAGGTSTDTQYF. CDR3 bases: TGTGCCAGCAGCGCAGGTGGAGCGGGGGGCACCAGCACAGATACGCAGTATTTT.